This TCR beta chain was obtained from a study of CD8+CD57+ T cells in acquired aplastic anemia. Patients sequenced had flow cytometry evidence of CD8+CD57+ cell expansion. It was genomic DNA that served as the template for profiling TCR beta VDJ and CDR3. TCRdb passed the reads through MiXCR, listing each CDR3 protein once. Here the sample spans around 180,000 distinct CDR3 sequences, 45% to 60% being singletons. The length of the CDR3 is 14 residues. Trimming stripped 4 bases from V and 6 bases from J, with 15 bases between. Germline V gives CDR1 SEHNR, CDR2 FQNEAQ (reference sequence). The sample consisted of sorted CD4+, CD8+, or CD8+CD57+ T cells (not recorded which) from PBMCs. The sequence came from a human donor with aplastic anemia. This sequence joins TRBV7-9 and TRBJ1-1, with D possibly matching TRBD1 (5 bases). The CDR3 DNA reads TGTGCCAGCAGCTCCCAGACAGAAACCCCTGAAGCTTTCTTT. Residues: CASSSQTETPEAFF.